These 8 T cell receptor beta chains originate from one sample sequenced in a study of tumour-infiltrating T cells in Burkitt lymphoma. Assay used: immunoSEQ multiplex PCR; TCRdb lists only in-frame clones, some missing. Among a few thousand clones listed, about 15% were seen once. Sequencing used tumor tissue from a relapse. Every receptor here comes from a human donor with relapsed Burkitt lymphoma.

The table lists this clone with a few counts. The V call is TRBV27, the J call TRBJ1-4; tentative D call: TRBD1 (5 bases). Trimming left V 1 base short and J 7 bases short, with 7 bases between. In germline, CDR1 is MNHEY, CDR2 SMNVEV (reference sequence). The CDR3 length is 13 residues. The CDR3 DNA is TGTGCCAGCAGTTTATGGGGGGGTGAAAAACTGTTTTTT. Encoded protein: CASSLWGGEKLFF.

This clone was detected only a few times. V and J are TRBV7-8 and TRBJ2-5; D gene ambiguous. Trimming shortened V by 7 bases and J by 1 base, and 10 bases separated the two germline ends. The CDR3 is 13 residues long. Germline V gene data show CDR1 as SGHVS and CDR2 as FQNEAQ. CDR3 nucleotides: TGTGCCAGCAACTATCATACCCAAGAGACCCAGTACTTC. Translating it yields CASNYHTQETQYF.

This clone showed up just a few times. CDR3 sequence reads: CASSSPLDLYEQYF. CDR3 nucleotides: TGTGCCAGCAGTTCCCCCTTGGATCTCTACGAGCAGTACTTC. The chain carries TRBV28 and TRBJ2-7; D call uncertain. Trimming cost V 4 bases and J 3 bases, with 13 bases left between them. CDR3 length: 14 amino acids. Germline CDR1 MDHEN, CDR2 SYDVKM.

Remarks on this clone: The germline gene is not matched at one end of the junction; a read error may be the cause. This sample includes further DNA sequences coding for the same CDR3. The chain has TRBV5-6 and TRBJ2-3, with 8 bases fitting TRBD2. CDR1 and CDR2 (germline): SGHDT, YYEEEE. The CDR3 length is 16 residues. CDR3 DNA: TGTGCCAGCAGCCTTGGACGGGGGGGGAGGACAGATACACAGTATTTT. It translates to CASSLGRGGRTDTQYF.

In DNA, the CDR3 is TGCGCCAGCAGCCACCAGACAGGAAGAAACACCATATATTTT. Its protein is CASSHQTGRNTIYF. This chain uses TRBV4-1 with TRBJ1-3, with a weak D call TRBD1 (6 bases). Trimming left V 3 bases short and J 5 bases short, with 11 bases between. The CDR3 is 14 amino acids. The germline V gene has CDR1 MGHRA and CDR2 YSYEKL.

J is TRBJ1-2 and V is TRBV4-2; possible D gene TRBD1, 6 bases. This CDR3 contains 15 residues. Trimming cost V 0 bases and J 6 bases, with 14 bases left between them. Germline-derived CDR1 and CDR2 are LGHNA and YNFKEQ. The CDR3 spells CASSQDGGLRDGYTF. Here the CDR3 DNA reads TGTGCCAGCAGCCAAGACGGGGGGCTAAGGGATGGCTACACCTTC.

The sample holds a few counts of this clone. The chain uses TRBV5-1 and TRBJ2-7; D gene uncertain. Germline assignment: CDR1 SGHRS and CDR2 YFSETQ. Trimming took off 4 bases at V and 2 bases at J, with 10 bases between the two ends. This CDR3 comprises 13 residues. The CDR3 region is CASSLAGPYEQYF. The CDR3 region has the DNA TGCGCCAGCAGCCTGGCTGGTCCCTACGAGCAGTACTTC.

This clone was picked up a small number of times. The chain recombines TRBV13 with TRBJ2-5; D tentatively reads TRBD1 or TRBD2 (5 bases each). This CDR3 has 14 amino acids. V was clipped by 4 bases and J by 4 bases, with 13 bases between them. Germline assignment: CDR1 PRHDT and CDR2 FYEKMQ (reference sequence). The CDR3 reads CASSSPGLGETQYF. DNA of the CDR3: TGTGCCAGCAGCTCCCCGGGGCTCGGAGAGACCCAGTACTTC.